These T cell receptor beta chains were read from a single sample in a study of shared T cell receptors in the human thymus. Assay: immunoSEQ multiplex PCR; the TCRdb copy retains only in-frame clones and omits some. The data show about 400,000 clones, with roughly 94% seen just once and around 0.018% held by the top ten. Sequencing input: thymocytes. These receptors originate from a human donor. Each CDR3 is given with its conserved first and last residue. D genes are given only for firm matches. Some rows mark clone size as missing; the rest say once, few, many or name a class of expanded clone.

TRBV2	TRBJ2-7	NA	NA	TGTGCCAGCAGTGATTTAATTGGGACGGGAGCCTACGAGCAGTACTTC	CASSDLIGTGAYEQYF
TRBV6-1	TRBJ1-4	NA	NA	TGTGCCAGCAGTGAAGATATCTGGGGGGCGGCTAATGAAAAACTGTTTTTT	CASSEDIWGAANEKLFF
TRBV6-1	TRBJ2-1	NA	once	TGTGCCAGCAGAACGGGGAAGGGCGAGCAGTTCTTC	CASRTGKGEQFF
TRBV5-1	TRBJ2-3	NA	NA	TGCGCCAGCAGCTTTAACGGTTTGGCAGATACGCAGTATTTT	CASSFNGLADTQYF
TRBV27	TRBJ1-1	NA	NA	TGTGCCAGCAGTTTTGATTGGGCGCCGAACACTGAAGCTTTCTTT	CASSFDWAPNTEAFF
TRBV28	TRBJ1-5	NA	NA	TGTGCCAGCACCTATACCTCAGGGGAGGTTCAGCCCCAGCATTTT	CASTYTSGEVQPQHF
TRBV29-1	TRBJ2-1	NA	NA	TGCAGCGTTGGATCTTATCGGGGGGCCAAAAAAATGGAGGAGGTCTACAATGAGCAGTTCTTC	CSVGSYRGAKKMEEVYNEQFF
TRBV10-3	TRBJ2-1	NA	NA	TGTGCCATCAGTGAGAGGGAGCAGGGCAGCTACAATGAGCAGTTCTTC	CAISEREQGSYNEQFF
TRBV28	TRBJ2-5	NA	NA	TGTGCCAGCATCCCAGGAGGGGGGACCATCGATCAAGAGACCCAGTACTTC	CASIPGGGTIDQETQYF
TRBV27	TRBJ2-2	TRBD2	NA	TGTGCCAGCAGTTACGAGGCTCTAGCGGATAACACCGGGGAGCTGTTTTTT	CASSYEALADNTGELFF
TRBV7-8	TRBJ2-7	NA	NA	TGTGCCAGCAGCTTAGTAGTCCCACCGCGCTCCTACGAGCAGTACTTC	CASSLVVPPRSYEQYF
TRBV11-2	TRBJ2-1	NA	NA	TGTGCCAGCAGCTTAGTGAAGATTTTCTACAATGAGCAGTTCTTC	CASSLVKIFYNEQFF
TRBV7-2	TRBJ1-2	NA	NA	TGTGCCAGCAGTCGCTCGGATACTCTATCTGGGGGCTACACCTTC	CASSRSDTLSGGYTF
TRBV18	TRBJ1-1	TRBD1	NA	TGTGCCAGCTCACCACCCGCTGGACCAACAGGGGGCACTGAAGCTTTCTTT	CASSPPAGPTGGTEAFF
TRBV11-2	TRBJ1-1	TRBD1	NA	TGTGCCAGCAGCCGAAGACAGGACAGGGGGAACACTGAAGCTTTCTTT	CASSRRQDRGNTEAFF
TRBV2	TRBJ2-7	TRBD1	NA	TGTGCCAGCAGGGGGACAGGGACCCCCTACGAGCAGTACTTC	CASRGTGTPYEQYF
TRBV4-3	TRBJ2-1	TRBD2	NA	TGCGCCAGCAGCCAAAACCCGGGGGAGGGCTTCGAGCAGTTCTTC	CASSQNPGEGFEQFF
TRBV10-3	TRBJ1-3	TRBD1	NA	TGTGCCATCAGTGCGACAGGGCTACTTGGAAACACCATATATTTT	CAISATGLLGNTIYF
TRBV4-2	TRBJ1-1	TRBD1	NA	TGTGCCAGCAGTCGAGTCCAGGGGGAGTTGAACACTGAAGCTTTCTTT	CASSRVQGELNTEAFF
TRBV4-1	TRBJ2-3	TRBD2	NA	TGCGCCAGCAGCCGGATGCTGGCTAGCGGGAGGGCAGATACGCAGTATTTT	CASSRMLASGRADTQYF
TRBV6-1	TRBJ2-1	NA	NA	TGTGCCAGCAGTGACGGGGCGGTAAATGGGGCCAATGAGCAGTTCTTC	CASSDGAVNGANEQFF
TRBV2	TRBJ2-5	NA	NA	TGTGCCAGCAGTGAAGCGGCTAGCGGAAGGAAAAGGGGGGAGACCCAGTACTTC	CASSEAASGRKRGETQYF
TRBV10-1	TRBJ1-4	NA	NA	TGCGCCATCCGGGTTGGGGACTCTGGTGAAAAACTGTTTTTT	CAIRVGDSGEKLFF
TRBV5-8	TRBJ1-1	NA	NA	TGTGCCAGCAGCTTTTCCGGGCCCTTAAGGTTGAACACTGAAGCTTTCTTT	CASSFSGPLRLNTEAFF
TRBV18	TRBJ1-1	NA	NA	TGTGCCAGCTCACCACTCGGGGGCGGGCCCATGAACACTGAAGCTTTCTTT	CASSPLGGGPMNTEAFF
TRBV4-1	TRBJ2-7	NA	once	TGCGCCAGCAGCCAACCCGTGAGCGGATCCTACGAGCAGTACTTC	CASSQPVSGSYEQYF
TRBV4-3	TRBJ2-5	NA	NA	TGCGCCAGCAGCCACCGACAGAAAGAGACCCAGTACTTC	CASSHRQKETQYF
TRBV2	TRBJ1-4	NA	few	TGTGCCAGCAGTGAAGGAGGGGGGAATGAAAAACTGTTTTTT	CASSEGGGNEKLFF
TRBV12-5	TRBJ2-1	TRBD2	NA	TGTGCTAGTGGTTTATTCCTGACTAGCGGGAGCCACAATGAGCAGTTCTTC	CASGLFLTSGSHNEQFF
TRBV4-2	TRBJ2-7	NA	NA	TGTGCCAGCACCCTTAAGGGGTCCCACTCCTACGAGCAGTACTTC	CASTLKGSHSYEQYF
TRBV25-1	TRBJ2-7	TRBD1	NA	TGTGCCAGCAGCGACACAGGGGGCGGCTTGTTCTCCTACGAGCAGTACTTC	CASSDTGGGLFSYEQYF